This TCR beta chain was profiled in a study of shared clonotypes between healthy human individuals. The table came from immunoSEQ multiplex PCR; TCRdb's copy has only in-frame clones and leaves some out. The data contain about 2.3 million clones, approximately 93% of them singletons. Germline V gene sequence: CDR1 SGHTS, CDR2 YDEGEE. The CDR3 runs 14 residues. Trimming removed 5 bases from V and 2 bases from J; junction bases left unmatched: 4. Source material: naive CD4+ T cells from PBMCs. Subset: CD45RA+ positively selected. This sequence was found in a man aged 18 to 30 in good health. Some clones in this sample may be carry-over from other donors' samples. This chain links TRBV5-8 with TRBJ2-7; 10 bases map to TRBD1. CDR3 nucleotides: TGTGCCAGCAGGCGGACAGGGGGTCCCTACGAGCAGTACTTC. Its protein product is CASRRTGGPYEQYF.